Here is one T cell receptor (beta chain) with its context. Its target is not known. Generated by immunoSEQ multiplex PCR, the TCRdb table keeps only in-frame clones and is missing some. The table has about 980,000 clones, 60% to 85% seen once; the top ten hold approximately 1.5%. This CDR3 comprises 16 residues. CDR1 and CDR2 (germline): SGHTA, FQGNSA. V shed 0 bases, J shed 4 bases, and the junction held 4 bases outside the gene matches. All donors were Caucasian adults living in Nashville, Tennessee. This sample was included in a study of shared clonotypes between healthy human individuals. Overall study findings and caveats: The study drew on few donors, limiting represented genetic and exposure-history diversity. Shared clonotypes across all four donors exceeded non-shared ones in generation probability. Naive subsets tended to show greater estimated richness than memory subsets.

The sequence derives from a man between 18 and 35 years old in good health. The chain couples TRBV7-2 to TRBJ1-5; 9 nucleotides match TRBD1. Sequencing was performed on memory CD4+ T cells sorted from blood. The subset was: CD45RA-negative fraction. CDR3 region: CASSLAGTGKNQPQHF. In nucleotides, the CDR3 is TGTGCCAGCAGCTTAGCGGGGACAGGGAAGAATCAGCCCCAGCATTTT.